This entry features one TCR beta chain sequence. The data were obtained in a study of T cell responses to AZD1222 COVID-19 vaccine. The CDR3 length is 15 residues. V shed 5 bases, J shed 4 bases, and the junction held 9 bases outside the gene matches. Germline values: CDR1 MNHEY, CDR2 SVGAGI. Produced via immunoSEQ multiplex PCR; TCRdb's table is partial and in-frame only. The sample consists of about 180,000 clones, 90% to 95% of them appearing once. The sequence came from an adult who received the AZD1222 COVID-19 vaccine. Sequencing was performed on peripheral blood, taken 28 days after the second AZD1222 dose. The rearrangement uses TRBV6-5 and TRBJ2-5, with 8 bases aligning to TRBD1. The CDR3 DNA reads as TGTGCCAGCAGTCCTAGGACAGGGCGGGGAGAGACCCAGTACTTC. This translates into CASSPRTGRGETQYF.